This T cell receptor (beta chain) was identified in a study of human T cells and chemical hapten exposure. Findings of the study overall: Expanded TCRs created a significantly greater count of big CDR3 similarity clusters than controls did.

CDR3 length: 16 amino acids. Losses at the gene ends were 5 bases for V and 1 base for J; bases not matched to a gene: 6. Germline CDR1 SSHAT, CDR2 FNYEAQ (reference sequence). Stated time point: patch test 1, 2 weeks after DPC sensitization. Treatment: therapeutic diphenylcyclopropenone sensitization with weekly scalp DPC. From the RACE reads, TCRdb called clonotypes with MiXCR, one entry per CDR3 protein. In the table there are around 150,000 distinct CDR3 sequences, roughly 15% of which are singletons. With respect to this clonotype: Its cognate antigen is unknown.

This chain joins TRBV7-7 and TRBJ2-5; 11 bases align to TRBD2. The source material was whole blood, sampled in connection with sensitization to the hapten diphenylcyclopropenone (DPC). The TCR sequence derives from a woman aged 25 to 39 with alopecia areata. Some clones in this sample may be carry-over from other donors' samples. In nucleotides, the CDR3 is TGTGCCAGCAGCCTCGGACTAGCGGGCGGCCAAGAGACCCAGTACTTC. Translated: CASSLGLAGGQETQYF.